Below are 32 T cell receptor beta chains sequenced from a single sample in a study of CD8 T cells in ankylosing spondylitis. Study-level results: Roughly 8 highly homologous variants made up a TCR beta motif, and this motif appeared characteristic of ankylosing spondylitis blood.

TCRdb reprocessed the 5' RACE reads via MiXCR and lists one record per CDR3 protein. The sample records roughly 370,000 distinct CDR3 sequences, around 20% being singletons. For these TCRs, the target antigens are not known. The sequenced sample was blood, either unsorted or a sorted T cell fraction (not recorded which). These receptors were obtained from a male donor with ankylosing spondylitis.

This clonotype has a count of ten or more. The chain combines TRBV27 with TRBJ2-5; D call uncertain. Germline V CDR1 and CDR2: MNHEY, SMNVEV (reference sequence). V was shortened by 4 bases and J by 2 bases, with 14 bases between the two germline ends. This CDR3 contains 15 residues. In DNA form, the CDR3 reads TGTGCCAGCAGTTACTCCCCCCGCAGGCAAGAGACCCAGTACTTC. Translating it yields CASSYSPRRQETQYF.

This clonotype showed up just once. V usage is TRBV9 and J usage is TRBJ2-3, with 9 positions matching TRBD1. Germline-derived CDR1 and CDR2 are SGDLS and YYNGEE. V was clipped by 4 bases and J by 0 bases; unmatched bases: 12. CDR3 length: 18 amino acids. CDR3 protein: CASSSNFPGQGSTDTQYF. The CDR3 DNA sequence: TGTGCCAGCAGCTCCAATTTCCCGGGACAGGGAAGCACAGATACGCAGTATTTT.

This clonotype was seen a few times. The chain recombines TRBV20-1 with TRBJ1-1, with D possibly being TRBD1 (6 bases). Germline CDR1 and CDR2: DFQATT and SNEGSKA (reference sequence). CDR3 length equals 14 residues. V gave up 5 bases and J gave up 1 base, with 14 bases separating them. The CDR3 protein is CSAVTGTWNTEAFF. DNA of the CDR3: TGCAGTGCTGTAACCGGGACATGGAACACTGAAGCTTTCTTT.

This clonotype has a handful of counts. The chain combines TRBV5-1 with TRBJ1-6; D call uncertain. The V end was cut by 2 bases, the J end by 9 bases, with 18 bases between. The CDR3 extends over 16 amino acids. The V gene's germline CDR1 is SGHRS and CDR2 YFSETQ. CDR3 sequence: CASSLPRTTNSSPLHF. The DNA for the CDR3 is TGCGCCAGCAGCTTACCCCGGACCACAAATAGTTCACCCCTCCACTTT.

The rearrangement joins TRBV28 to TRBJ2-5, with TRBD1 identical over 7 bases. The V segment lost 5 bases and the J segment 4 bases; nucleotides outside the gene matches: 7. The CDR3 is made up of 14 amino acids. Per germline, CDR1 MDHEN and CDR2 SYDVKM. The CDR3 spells CASSPSGTAETQYF. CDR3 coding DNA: TGTGCCAGCAGTCCCTCCGGGACAGCAGAGACCCAGTACTTC.

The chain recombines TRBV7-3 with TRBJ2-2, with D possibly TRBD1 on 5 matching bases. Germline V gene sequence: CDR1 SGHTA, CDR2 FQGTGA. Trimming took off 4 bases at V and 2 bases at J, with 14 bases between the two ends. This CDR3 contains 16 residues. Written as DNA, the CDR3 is TGTGCCAGCAGCTCCCGACAAGGGGTTAACACCGGGGAGCTGTTTTTT. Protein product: CASSSRQGVNTGELFF.

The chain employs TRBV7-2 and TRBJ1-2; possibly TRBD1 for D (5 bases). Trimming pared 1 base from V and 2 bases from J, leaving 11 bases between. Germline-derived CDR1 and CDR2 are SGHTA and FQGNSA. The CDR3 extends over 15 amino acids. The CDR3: CASSLDRNRNYGYTF. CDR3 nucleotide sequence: TGTGCCAGCAGCTTAGACAGGAATAGAAACTATGGCTACACCTTC.

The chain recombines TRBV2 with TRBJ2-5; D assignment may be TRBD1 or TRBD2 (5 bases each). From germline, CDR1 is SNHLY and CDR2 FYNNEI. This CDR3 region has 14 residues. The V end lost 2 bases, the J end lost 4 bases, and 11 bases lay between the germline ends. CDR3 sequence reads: CASSELGVGETQYF. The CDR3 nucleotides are TGTGCCAGCAGTGAACTGGGGGTGGGAGAGACCCAGTACTTC.

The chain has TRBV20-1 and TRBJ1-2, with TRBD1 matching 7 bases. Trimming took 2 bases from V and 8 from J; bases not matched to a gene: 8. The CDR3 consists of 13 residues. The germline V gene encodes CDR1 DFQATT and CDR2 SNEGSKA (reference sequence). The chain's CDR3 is CSARKGGAEGYTF. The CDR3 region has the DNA TGCAGTGCTAGAAAAGGGGGCGCGGAGGGCTACACCTTC.

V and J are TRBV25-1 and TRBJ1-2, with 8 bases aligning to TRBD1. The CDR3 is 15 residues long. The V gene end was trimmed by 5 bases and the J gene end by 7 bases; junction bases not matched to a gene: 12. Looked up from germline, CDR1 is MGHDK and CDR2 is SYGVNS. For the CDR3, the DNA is TGTGCCAGCAGTATGGACAGGGTAGGCGTCGGTGGCTACACCTTC. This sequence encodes CASSMDRVGVGGYTF.

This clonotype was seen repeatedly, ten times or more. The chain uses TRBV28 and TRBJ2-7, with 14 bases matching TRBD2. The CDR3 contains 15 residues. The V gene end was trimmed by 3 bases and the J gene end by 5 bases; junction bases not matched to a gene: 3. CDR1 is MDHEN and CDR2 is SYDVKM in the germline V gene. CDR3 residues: CASSLQGLAGDEQYF. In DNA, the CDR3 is TGTGCCAGCAGTTTGCAGGGACTAGCGGGAGACGAGCAGTACTTC. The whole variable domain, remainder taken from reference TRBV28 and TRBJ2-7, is DVKVTQSSRYLVKRTGEKVFLECVQDMDHENMFWYRQDPGLGLRLIYFSYDVKMKEKGDIPEGYSVSREKKERFSLILESASTNQTSMYLCASSLQGLAGDEQYFGPGTRLTVT.

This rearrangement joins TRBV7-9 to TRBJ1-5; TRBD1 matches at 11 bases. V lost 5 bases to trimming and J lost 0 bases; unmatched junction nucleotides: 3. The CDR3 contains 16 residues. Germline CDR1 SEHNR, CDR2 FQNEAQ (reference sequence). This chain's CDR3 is CASSRTGGYSNQPQHF. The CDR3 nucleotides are TGTGCCAGCAGCCGGACAGGGGGCTATAGCAATCAGCCCCAGCATTTT.

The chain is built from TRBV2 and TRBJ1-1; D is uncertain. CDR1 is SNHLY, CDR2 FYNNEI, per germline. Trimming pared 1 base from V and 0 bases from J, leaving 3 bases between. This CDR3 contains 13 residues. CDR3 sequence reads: CASSEGVNTEAFF. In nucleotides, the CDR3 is TGTGCCAGCAGTGAAGGAGTGAACACTGAAGCTTTCTTT.

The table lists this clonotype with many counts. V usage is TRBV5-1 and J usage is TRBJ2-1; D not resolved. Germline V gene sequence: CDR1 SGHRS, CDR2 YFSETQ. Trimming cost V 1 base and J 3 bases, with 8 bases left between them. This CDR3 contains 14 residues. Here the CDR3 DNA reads TGCGCCAGCAGCTTGAGGGTAGACTACAATGAGCAGTTCTTC. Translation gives CASSLRVDYNEQFF. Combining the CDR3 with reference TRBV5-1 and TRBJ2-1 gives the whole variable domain KAGVTQTPRYLIKTRGQQVTLSCSPISGHRSVSWYQQTPGQGLQFLFEYFSETQRNKGNFPGRFSGRQFSNSRSEMNVSTLELGDSALYLCASSLRVDYNEQFFGPGTRLTVL.

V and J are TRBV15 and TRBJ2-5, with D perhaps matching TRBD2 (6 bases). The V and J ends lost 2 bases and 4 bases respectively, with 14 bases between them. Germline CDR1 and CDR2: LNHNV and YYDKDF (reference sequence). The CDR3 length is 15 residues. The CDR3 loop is CATSRPTGTLETQYF. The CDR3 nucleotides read TGTGCCACCAGCAGACCGACCGGGACTCTAGAGACCCAGTACTTC.

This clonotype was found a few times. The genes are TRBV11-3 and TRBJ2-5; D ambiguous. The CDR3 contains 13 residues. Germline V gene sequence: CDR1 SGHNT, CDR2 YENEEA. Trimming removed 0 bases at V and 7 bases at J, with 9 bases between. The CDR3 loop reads CASSLERIATQYF. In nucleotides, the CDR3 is TGTGCCAGCAGCTTAGAAAGGATCGCGACCCAGTACTTC.

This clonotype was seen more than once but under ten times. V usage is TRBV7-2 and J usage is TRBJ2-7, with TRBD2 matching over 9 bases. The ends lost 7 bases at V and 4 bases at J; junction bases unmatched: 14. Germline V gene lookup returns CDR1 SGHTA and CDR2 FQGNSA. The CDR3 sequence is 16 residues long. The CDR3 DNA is TGTGCCAGCAACGCACCGGGGCTAGCGGGAAGATACGAGCAGTACTTC. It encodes CASNAPGLAGRYEQYF.

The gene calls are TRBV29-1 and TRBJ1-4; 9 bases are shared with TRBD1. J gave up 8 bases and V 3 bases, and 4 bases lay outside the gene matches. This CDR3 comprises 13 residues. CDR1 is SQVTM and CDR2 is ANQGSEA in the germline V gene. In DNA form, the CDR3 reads TGCAGCGTTGAGAGACAGGGGGGGGAAAAACTGTTTTTT. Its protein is CSVERQGGEKLFF.

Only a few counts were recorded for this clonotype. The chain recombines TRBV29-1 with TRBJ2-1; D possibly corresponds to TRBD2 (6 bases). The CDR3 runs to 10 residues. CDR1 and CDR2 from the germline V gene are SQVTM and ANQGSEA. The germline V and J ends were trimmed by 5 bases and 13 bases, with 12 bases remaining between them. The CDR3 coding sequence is TGCAGCGTTCCCGGGACTGATCAGTTCTTC. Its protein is CSVPGTDQFF.

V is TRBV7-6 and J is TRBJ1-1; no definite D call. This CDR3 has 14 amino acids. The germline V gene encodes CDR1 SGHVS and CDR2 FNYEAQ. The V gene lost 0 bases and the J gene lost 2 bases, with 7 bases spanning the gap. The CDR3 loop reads CASSLASLNTEAFF. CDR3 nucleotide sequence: TGTGCCAGCAGCTTAGCCAGTCTCAACACTGAAGCTTTCTTT.

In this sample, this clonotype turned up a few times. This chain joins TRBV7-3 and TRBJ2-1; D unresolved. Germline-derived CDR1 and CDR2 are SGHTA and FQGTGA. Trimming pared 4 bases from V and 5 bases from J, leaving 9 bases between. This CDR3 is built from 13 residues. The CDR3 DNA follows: TGTGCCAGCAGCTCGCATCAGGACAATGAGCAGTTCTTC. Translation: CASSSHQDNEQFF.

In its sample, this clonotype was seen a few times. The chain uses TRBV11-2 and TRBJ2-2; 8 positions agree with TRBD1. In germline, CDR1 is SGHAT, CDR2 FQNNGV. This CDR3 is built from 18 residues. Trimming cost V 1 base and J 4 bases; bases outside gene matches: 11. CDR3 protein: CASSLGPGGRGPTGELFF. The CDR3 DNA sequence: TGTGCCAGCAGCTTAGGCCCCGGGGGCAGGGGGCCCACCGGGGAGCTGTTTTTT. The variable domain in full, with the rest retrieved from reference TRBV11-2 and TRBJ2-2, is EAGVAQSPRYKIIEKRQSVAFWCNPISGHATLYWYQQILGQGPKLLIQFQNNGVVDDSQLPKDRFSAERLKGVDSTLKIQPAKLEDSAVYLCASSLGPGGRGPTGELFFGEGSRLTVL.

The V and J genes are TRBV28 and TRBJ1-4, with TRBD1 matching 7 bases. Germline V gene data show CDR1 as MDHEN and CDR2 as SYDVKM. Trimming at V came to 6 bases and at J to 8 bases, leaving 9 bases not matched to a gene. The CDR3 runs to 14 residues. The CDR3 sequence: CASRSTTGYEKLFF. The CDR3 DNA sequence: TGTGCCAGCAGATCTACGACAGGGTACGAAAAACTGTTTTTT.

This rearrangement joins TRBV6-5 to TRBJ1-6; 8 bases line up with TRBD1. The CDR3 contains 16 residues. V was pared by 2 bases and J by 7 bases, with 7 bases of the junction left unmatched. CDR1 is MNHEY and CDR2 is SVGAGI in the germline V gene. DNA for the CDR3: TGTGCCAGCAGTTACATGGTGCGACAGGGGAATTCACCCCTCCACTTT. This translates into CASSYMVRQGNSPLHF.

The CDR3 bases are TGCAGTGCTAGATATTGGGACACAGTCTCGGGCGGTCAGCCCCAGCATTTT. The encoded protein is CSARYWDTVSGGQPQHF. The rearrangement uses TRBV20-1 and TRBJ1-5; a possible D gene is TRBD1 (6 bases). The V gene lost 2 bases and the J gene lost 6 bases, with 23 bases spanning the gap. The germline gives CDR1 DFQATT, CDR2 SNEGSKA (reference sequence). The CDR3 consists of 17 residues.

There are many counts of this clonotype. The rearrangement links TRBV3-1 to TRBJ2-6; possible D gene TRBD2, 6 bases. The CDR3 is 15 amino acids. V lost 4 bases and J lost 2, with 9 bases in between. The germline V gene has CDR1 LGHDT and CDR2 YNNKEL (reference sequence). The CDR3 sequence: CASSRDFAGANVLTF. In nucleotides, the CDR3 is TGTGCCAGCAGCCGGGACTTCGCTGGGGCCAACGTCCTGACTTTC.

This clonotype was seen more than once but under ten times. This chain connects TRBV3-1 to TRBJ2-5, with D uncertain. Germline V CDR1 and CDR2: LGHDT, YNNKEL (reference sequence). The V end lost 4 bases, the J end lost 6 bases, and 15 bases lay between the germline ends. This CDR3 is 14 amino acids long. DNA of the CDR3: TGTGCCAGCAGCCCGCTCACCAGGCGGCAGACCCAGTACTTC. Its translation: CASSPLTRRQTQYF.

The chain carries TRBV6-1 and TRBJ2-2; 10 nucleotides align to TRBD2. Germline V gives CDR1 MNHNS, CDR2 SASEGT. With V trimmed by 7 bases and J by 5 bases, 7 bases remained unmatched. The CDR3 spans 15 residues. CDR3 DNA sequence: TGTGCCAGCAAAATAGCGGGAGGAGGAACCGGGGAGCTGTTTTTT. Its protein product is CASKIAGGGTGELFF.

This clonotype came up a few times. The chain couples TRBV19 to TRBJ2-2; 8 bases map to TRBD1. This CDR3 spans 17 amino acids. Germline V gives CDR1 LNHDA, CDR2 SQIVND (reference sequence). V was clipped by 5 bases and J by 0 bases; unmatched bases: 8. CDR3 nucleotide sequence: TGTGCCAGTAGTGGATACAGGGGGACCGCGAACACCGGGGAGCTGTTTTTT. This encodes CASSGYRGTANTGELFF. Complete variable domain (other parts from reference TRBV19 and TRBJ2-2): DGGITQSPKYLFRKEGQNVTLSCEQNLNHDAMYWYRQDPGQGLRLIYYSQIVNDFQKGDIAEGYSVSREKKESFPLTVTSAQKNPTAFYLCASSGYRGTANTGELFFGEGSRLTVL.

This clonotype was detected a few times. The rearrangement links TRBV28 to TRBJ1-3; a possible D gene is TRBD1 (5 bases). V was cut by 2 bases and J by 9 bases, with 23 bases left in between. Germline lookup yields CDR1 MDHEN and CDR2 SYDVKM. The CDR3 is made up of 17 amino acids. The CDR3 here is CASSLVGGRTNIGTIYF. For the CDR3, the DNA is TGTGCCAGCAGTTTAGTTGGTGGACGGACAAATATTGGCACCATATATTTT.

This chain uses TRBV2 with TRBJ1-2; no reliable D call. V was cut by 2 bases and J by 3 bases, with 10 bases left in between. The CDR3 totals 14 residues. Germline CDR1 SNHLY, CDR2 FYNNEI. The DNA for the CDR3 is TGTGCCAGCAGTGAAAGGTACAGCTACTATGGCTACACCTTC. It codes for CASSERYSYYGYTF.

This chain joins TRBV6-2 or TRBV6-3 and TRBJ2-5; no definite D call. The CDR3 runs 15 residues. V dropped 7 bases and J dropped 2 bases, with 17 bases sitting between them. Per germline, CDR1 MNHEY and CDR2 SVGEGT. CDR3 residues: CASTKGFLEQETQYF. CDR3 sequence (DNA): TGTGCCAGCACCAAAGGCTTTCTGGAGCAAGAGACCCAGTACTTC.